Described below is a single TCR beta chain sequence and its context. What it binds is not known. Deletions cut 5 bases from V and 5 bases from J, with 18 bases between. The V gene's germline CDR1 is SGHTA and CDR2 FQGNSA. The CDR3 spans 15 residues. The data stem from a study of shared clonotypes between healthy human individuals. Findings and limits, study-wide: Sequencing depth was a factor that was expected to affect clonotype sharing among donors.

TCRdb keeps only in-frame clones here, not all; method: immunoSEQ multiplex PCR. The table lists about half a million clones, 75% to 85% of them singletons. The chain recombines TRBV7-2 with TRBJ1-1; possibly TRBD1 for D (5 bases). This TCR came from a woman aged 40 to 49 in good health. Some clones in this sample may be carry-over from other donors' samples. Source material: PBMCs. The CDR3 loop reads CASSRELDTRTEAFF. The DNA of the CDR3 is TGTGCCAGCAGCCGAGAATTGGACACCCGAACTGAAGCTTTCTTT.